Presented here are 3 T cell receptor beta chains from one specimen sequenced in a study of blood T cell repertoires in COVID-19. Profiled with immunoSEQ multiplex PCR; TCRdb holds only in-frame clones, not every one. The top ten clones hold 7% to 8% of a sample with 300,000 to 400,000 clones, about 90% of them seen once. Sequencing was carried out using peripheral blood. The receptors here all came from a woman aged 70-85 years with COVID-19, enrolled during active disease.

CDR3 sequence: CAISDWGSGETDTQYF. CDR3 nucleotide sequence: TGTGCCATCAGTGATTGGGGTAGCGGGGAGACAGATACGCAGTATTTT. The chain carries TRBV10-3 and TRBJ2-3; 8 bases are shared with TRBD2. The CDR3 sequence is 16 residues long. CDR1 ENHRY and CDR2 SYGVKD come from the germline V gene. The V segment lost 3 bases and the J segment 3 bases; nucleotides outside the gene matches: 8.

The chain has TRBV2 and TRBJ2-2; the D gene is possibly TRBD1 (6 bases). With 6 bases removed from V and 2 bases from J, the gap between germline ends came to 10 bases. Germline values: CDR1 SNHLY, CDR2 FYNNEI. This CDR3 is built from 14 residues. This CDR3 is CASSRTENTGELFF. The CDR3 nucleotides are TGTGCCAGCAGCCGGACAGAAAACACCGGGGAGCTGTTTTTT.

V usage is TRBV19 and J usage is TRBJ2-1; 8 nucleotides match TRBD2. Germline V lookup: CDR1 LNHDA, CDR2 SQIVND (reference sequence). This CDR3 region has 14 residues. The V segment lost 5 bases and the J segment 7 bases; nucleotides outside the gene matches: 7. The CDR3 spells CASSLRGGINEQFF. The CDR3 region has the DNA TGTGCCAGTAGTTTACGGGGGGGCATAAATGAGCAGTTCTTC.